Following are 26 T cell receptor beta chains from one sample sequenced in a study of lymphopenia after photon versus proton radiotherapy. Clones were read by immunoSEQ multiplex PCR, and TCRdb kept only the in-frame ones, dropping some. The table shows about 24,000 clones, with approximately 80% occurring only once. The sequencing here drew on peripheral blood, taken from a patient treated with photon-based radiotherapy. Every receptor here comes from a man between 35 and 55 years old with gastric cancer.

The rearrangement joins TRBV18 to TRBJ2-3; the D gene is possibly TRBD1 (5 bases). Germline CDR1 reads KGHSH; CDR2 reads LQKENI. Trimming took 2 bases from V and 0 from J, leaving 6 bases between them. The CDR3 has 14 amino acids. CDR3 sequence reads: CASSPTGSTDTQYF. The CDR3 coding sequence is TGTGCCAGCTCACCAACAGGCAGCACAGATACGCAGTATTTT.

The rearrangement links TRBV6-1 to TRBJ2-7, with 10 bases matching TRBD1. After removal of 1 base from V and 3 bases from J, the junction contained 3 bases not matched to a gene. Germline lookup yields CDR1 MNHNS and CDR2 SASEGT. The CDR3 runs to 15 residues. CDR3 in amino acids: CASSEGQGARYEQYF. DNA of the CDR3: TGTGCCAGCAGTGAAGGACAGGGGGCACGCTACGAGCAGTACTTC.

This chain uses TRBV18 with TRBJ1-1; 9 nucleotides align to TRBD1. This CDR3 is 14 amino acids long. The germline CDR1 and CDR2 sequences are KGHSH and LQKENI. J lost 2 bases, V lost 3 bases, and 1 base had no gene match. The CDR3 coding sequence is TGTGCCAGCTCACCGGGACAGGGAAACACTGAAGCTTTCTTT. Translating gives CASSPGQGNTEAFF.

The rearrangement links TRBV7-6 to TRBJ1-3; D remains ambiguous. V lost 6 bases and J 0 bases, leaving 6 bases between the germline ends. CDR3 length: 13 residues. Germline-derived CDR1 and CDR2 are SGHVS and FNYEAQ. This chain's CDR3 is CASSTISGNTIYF. The CDR3 nucleotides are TGTGCCAGCAGTACCATCTCTGGAAACACCATATATTTT.

This clone occurred once. The V and J genes are TRBV9 and TRBJ1-2; D might be TRBD1 (6 bases). The CDR3 sequence is 13 residues long. V was shortened by 0 bases and J by 7 bases, with 10 bases between the two germline ends. Germline V gives CDR1 SGDLS, CDR2 YYNGEE. CDR3: CASSVGDIAGYTF. In nucleotides, the CDR3 is TGTGCCAGCAGCGTAGGGGACATCGCTGGCTACACCTTC.

This clone has only one observation. The rearrangement joins TRBV7-9 to TRBJ1-1; no reliable D call. The V end was cut by 1 base, the J end by 1 base, with 4 bases between. Germline assignment: CDR1 SEHNR and CDR2 FQNEAQ (reference sequence). The CDR3 totals 13 residues. CDR3 DNA: TGTGCCAGCAGCTTAGGAGAGAACACTGAAGCTTTCTTT. Translation: CASSLGENTEAFF.

The rearrangement uses TRBV6-6 and TRBJ1-2; D uncertain. V lost 3 bases, J lost 8 bases, and 16 bases lay in between. Germline CDR1 is MNHNY and CDR2 is SVGAGI (reference sequence). This CDR3 has 14 residues. CDR3: CASSYGREPRGYTF. The CDR3 nucleotides read TGTGCCAGCAGTTATGGTCGCGAACCGCGGGGCTACACCTTC.

The V and J genes are TRBV19 and TRBJ1-1; tentative D call: TRBD1 (6 bases). Trimming took 3 bases from V and 0 from J, leaving 8 bases between them. The CDR3 covers 14 residues. Germline CDR1 and CDR2: LNHDA and SQIVND (reference sequence). CDR3 region: CASSIGTLNTEAFF. CDR3 coding DNA: TGTGCCAGTAGTATCGGGACACTGAACACTGAAGCTTTCTTT.

This chain connects TRBV19 to TRBJ1-2; D is undetermined. Trimming cost V 5 bases and J 1 base, with 8 bases left between them. The germline gives CDR1 LNHDA, CDR2 SQIVND (reference sequence). The CDR3 has 13 amino acids. CDR3 bases: TGTGCCAGTAGTCCCGAAGTTAACTATGGCTACACCTTC. Translated: CASSPEVNYGYTF. The variable domain in full, completed from reference TRBV19 and TRBJ1-2, reads DGGITQSPKYLFRKEGQNVTLSCEQNLNHDAMYWYRQDPGQGLRLIYYSQIVNDFQKGDIAEGYSVSREKKESFPLTVTSAQKNPTAFYLCASSPEVNYGYTFGSGTRLTVV.

The rearrangement uses TRBV6-4 and TRBJ2-7; 7 bases agree with TRBD2. Germline lookup yields CDR1 MRHNA and CDR2 SNTAGT. Trimming at V came to 0 bases and at J to 1 base, leaving 12 bases not matched to a gene. The CDR3 contains 18 residues. The CDR3 protein is CASSDSGEGGRRSYEQYF. The CDR3 bases are TGTGCCAGCAGTGACTCGGGGGAGGGAGGTCGAAGGTCCTACGAGCAGTACTTC.

The V and J genes are TRBV6-1 and TRBJ1-4; D ambiguous. V lost 1 base and J 5 bases, leaving 11 bases between the germline ends. Per the germline V gene, CDR1 is MNHNS and CDR2 is SASEGT. The CDR3 has 15 residues. The CDR3 spells CASSEVWGGNEKLFF. The DNA for the CDR3 is TGTGCCAGCAGTGAAGTATGGGGTGGGAATGAAAAACTGTTTTTT.

This chain joins TRBV7-9 and TRBJ1-6; D ambiguous. Germline loops: CDR1 SEHNR, CDR2 FQNEAQ (reference sequence). The CDR3 runs to 14 residues. V was trimmed by 5 bases and J by 7 bases, leaving 12 bases between them. CDR3 sequence (DNA): TGTGCCAGCAGCCCCCCGAGCCCCAATTCACCCCTCCACTTT. Protein sequence: CASSPPSPNSPLHF.

The V call is TRBV11-2, the J call TRBJ1-2; a possible D gene is TRBD1 (6 bases). CDR3 length: 16 amino acids. Germline CDR1 is SGHAT and CDR2 is FQNNGV. Trimming pared 4 bases from V and 5 bases from J, leaving 20 bases between. CDR3 nucleotide sequence: TGTGCCAGCAGCTCAGCCGGGACATCCGCCTATTATGGCTACACCTTC. Its protein is CASSSAGTSAYYGYTF.

Turning to this clone: This same CDR3 is encoded by further DNA sequences in the sample. The chain has TRBV9 and TRBJ1-3, with D maybe TRBD1 (6 bases). The CDR3 runs to 16 residues. V was clipped by 2 bases and J by 4 bases, with 16 bases between them. Germline lookup yields CDR1 SGDLS and CDR2 YYNGEE. DNA for the CDR3: TGTGCCAGCAGCGTTACCACCGGGACAAAAGGAAACACCATATATTTT. Its translation is CASSVTTGTKGNTIYF. The variable domain in full, completed from reference TRBV9 and TRBJ1-3, reads DSGVTQTPKHLITATGQRVTLRCSPRSGDLSVYWYQQSLDQGLQFLIQYYNGEERAKGNILERFSAQQFPDLHSELNLSSLELGDSALYFCASSVTTGTKGNTIYFGEGSWLTVV.

This sequence joins TRBV6-5 and TRBJ2-1, with D uncertain. This CDR3 is built from 14 residues. V was clipped by 5 bases and J by 2 bases, with 10 bases between them. Germline CDR1 MNHEY, CDR2 SVGAGI. The CDR3: CASSNGRPYNEQFF. CDR3 coding DNA: TGTGCCAGCAGTAATGGACGGCCCTACAATGAGCAGTTCTTC.

The chain employs TRBV10-3 and TRBJ2-7, with 11 bases aligning to TRBD2. The CDR3 consists of 17 residues. V was clipped by 2 bases and J by 2 bases; unmatched bases: 8. Germline CDR1 is ENHRY and CDR2 is SYGVKD. CDR3 region: CAISETELAGAAYEQYF. In DNA form, the CDR3 reads TGTGCCATCAGTGAGACGGAACTAGCGGGGGCCGCCTACGAGCAGTACTTC.

The DNA of the CDR3 is TGCGCCAGCAGCTGGGGCGGGGAGGGCACTGAAGCTTTCTTT. Residues: CASSWGGEGTEAFF. V usage is TRBV5-1 and J usage is TRBJ1-1, with D maybe TRBD1 (5 bases). Germline V gene data show CDR1 as SGHRS and CDR2 as YFSETQ. Trimming removed 3 bases from V and 4 bases from J, with 13 bases in between. CDR3 size: 14 residues.

The chain is built from TRBV11-2 and TRBJ2-3; the D gene is possibly TRBD1 (6 bases). The germline V and J ends were trimmed by 1 base and 6 bases, with 11 bases remaining between them. CDR1 and CDR2 from the germline V gene are SGHAT and FQNNGV. The CDR3 runs to 14 residues. The CDR3 nucleotides read TGTGCCAGCAGCTTAGCGGGACAATCGGATACGCAGTATTTT. Its translation is CASSLAGQSDTQYF.

In its sample, this clone was seen once. The chain combines TRBV5-8 with TRBJ2-1, with D possibly TRBD1 on 5 matching bases. V was shortened by 4 bases and J by 11 bases, with 10 bases between the two germline ends. This CDR3 contains 11 residues. Per germline, CDR1 SGHTS and CDR2 YDEGEE. The DNA for the CDR3 is TGTGCCAGCAGCAACAGGCTTAAGCAGTTCTTC. Amino acids: CASSNRLKQFF.

V usage is TRBV5-1 and J usage is TRBJ2-3; 7 nucleotides line up with TRBD1. The V gene end was trimmed by 4 bases and the J gene end by 0 bases; junction bases not matched to a gene: 5. Germline CDR1 SGHRS, CDR2 YFSETQ. The CDR3 runs 15 residues. CDR3 DNA sequence: TGCGCCAGCAGCACCGGGACAGCTAGCACAGATACGCAGTATTTT. Translated, it gives CASSTGTASTDTQYF.

A note on this clone: The sample carries other DNA sequences with the same CDR3. V usage is TRBV9 and J usage is TRBJ1-2; TRBD1 aligns across 9 bases. Germline assignment: CDR1 SGDLS and CDR2 YYNGEE. This CDR3 is 15 amino acids long. V was clipped by 0 bases and J by 5 bases; unmatched bases: 5. The CDR3 DNA follows: TGTGCCAGCAGCGTAGAAGGACAGGGGCTTTATGGCTACACCTTC. Protein sequence: CASSVEGQGLYGYTF. Together with reference TRBV9 and TRBJ1-2, the CDR3 gives the full variable domain: DSGVTQTPKHLITATGQRVTLRCSPRSGDLSVYWYQQSLDQGLQFLIQYYNGEERAKGNILERFSAQQFPDLHSELNLSSLELGDSALYFCASSVEGQGLYGYTFGSGTRLTVV.

The chain recombines TRBV7-2 with TRBJ1-4, with D perhaps matching TRBD1 (6 bases). Deletions cut 9 bases from V and 8 bases from J, with 16 bases between. This CDR3 has 13 amino acids. Germline lookup yields CDR1 SGHTA and CDR2 FQGNSA. The CDR3 sequence is CASLRGNGEKLFF. CDR3 bases: TGTGCCAGTCTAAGGGGGAACGGCGAAAAACTGTTTTTT.

V and J are TRBV7-6 and TRBJ1-2; possible D gene TRBD1, 6 bases. The CDR3 has 13 amino acids. V lost 5 bases to trimming and J lost 10 bases, with 17 bases between them. Germline assignment: CDR1 SGHVS and CDR2 FNYEAQ. The CDR3 loop is CASSLQGFRNYTF. The DNA for the CDR3 is TGTGCCAGCAGCCTACAGGGTTTCCGCAACTACACCTTC.

The CDR3 sequence is CSVDGLGGGEVEQETQYF. The CDR3 DNA is TGCAGCGTGGACGGTCTGGGTGGTGGGGAAGTAGAACAAGAGACCCAGTACTTC. The gene calls are TRBV29-1 and TRBJ2-5; D ambiguous. With 6 bases removed from V and 2 bases from J, the gap between germline ends came to 28 bases. Germline CDR1 and CDR2: SQVTM and ANQGSEA. The CDR3 is 18 amino acids.

The gene calls are TRBV9 and TRBJ2-1; 9 nucleotides match TRBD2. The V gene end was trimmed by 2 bases and the J gene end by 2 bases; junction bases not matched to a gene: 8. Germline lookup yields CDR1 SGDLS and CDR2 YYNGEE. There are 17 residues in the CDR3. CDR3 nucleotide sequence: TGTGCCAGCAGCGTCCCCCTTGGCGGGGGGGCCTACAATGAGCAGTTCTTC. It specifies CASSVPLGGGAYNEQFF.

This chain joins TRBV7-3 and TRBJ1-2; 9 bases agree with TRBD1. The V gene end was trimmed by 2 bases and the J gene end by 8 bases; junction bases not matched to a gene: 3. Germline assignment: CDR1 SGHTA and CDR2 FQGTGA. CDR3 length: 13 amino acids. CDR3 loop: CASSLGTGKGYTF. The CDR3 DNA is TGTGCCAGCAGCTTAGGGACAGGGAAAGGCTACACCTTC.